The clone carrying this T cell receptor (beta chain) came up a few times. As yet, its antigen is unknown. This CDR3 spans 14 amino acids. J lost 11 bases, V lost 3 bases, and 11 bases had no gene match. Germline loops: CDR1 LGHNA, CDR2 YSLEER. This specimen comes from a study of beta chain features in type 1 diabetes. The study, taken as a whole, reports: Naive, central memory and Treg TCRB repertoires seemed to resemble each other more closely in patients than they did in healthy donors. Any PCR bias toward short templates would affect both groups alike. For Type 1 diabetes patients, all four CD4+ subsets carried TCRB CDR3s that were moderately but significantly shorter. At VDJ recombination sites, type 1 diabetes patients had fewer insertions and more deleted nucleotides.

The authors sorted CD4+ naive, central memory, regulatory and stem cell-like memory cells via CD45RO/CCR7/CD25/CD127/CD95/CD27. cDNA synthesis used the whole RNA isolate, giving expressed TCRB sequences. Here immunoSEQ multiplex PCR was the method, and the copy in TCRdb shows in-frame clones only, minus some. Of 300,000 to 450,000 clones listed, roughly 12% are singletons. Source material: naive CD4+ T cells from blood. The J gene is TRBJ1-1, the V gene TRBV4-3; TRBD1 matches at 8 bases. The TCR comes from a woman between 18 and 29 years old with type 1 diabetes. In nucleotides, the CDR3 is TGCGCCAGCAGCCAGGATGACAGGGGAGGCCTGGCTTTCTTT. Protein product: CASSQDDRGGLAFF.